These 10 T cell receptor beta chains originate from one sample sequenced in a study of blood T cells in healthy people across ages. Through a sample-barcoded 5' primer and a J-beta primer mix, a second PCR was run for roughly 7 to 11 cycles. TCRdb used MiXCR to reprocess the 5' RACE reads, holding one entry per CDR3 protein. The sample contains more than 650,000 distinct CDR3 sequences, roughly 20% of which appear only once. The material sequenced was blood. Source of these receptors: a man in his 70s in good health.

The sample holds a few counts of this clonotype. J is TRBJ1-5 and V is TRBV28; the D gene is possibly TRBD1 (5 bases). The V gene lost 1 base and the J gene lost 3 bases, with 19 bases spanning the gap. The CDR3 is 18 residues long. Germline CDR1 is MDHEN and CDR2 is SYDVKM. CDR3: CASSLFLFRQTNNQPQHF. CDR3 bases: TGTGCCAGCAGTTTATTCTTATTTCGACAGACTAACAATCAGCCCCAGCATTTT.

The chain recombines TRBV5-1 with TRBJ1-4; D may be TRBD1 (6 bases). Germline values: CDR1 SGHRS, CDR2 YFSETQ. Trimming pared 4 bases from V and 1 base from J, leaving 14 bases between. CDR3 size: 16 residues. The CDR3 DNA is TGCGCCAGCAGCATAGTTATACAGGGAACTAATGAAAAACTGTTTTTT. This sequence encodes CASSIVIQGTNEKLFF.

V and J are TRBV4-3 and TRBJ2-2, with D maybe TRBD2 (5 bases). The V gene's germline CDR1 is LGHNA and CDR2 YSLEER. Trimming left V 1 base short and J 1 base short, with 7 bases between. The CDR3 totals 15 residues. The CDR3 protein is CASSQGGMNTGELFF. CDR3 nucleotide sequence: TGCGCCAGCAGCCAAGGAGGGATGAACACCGGGGAGCTGTTTTTT.

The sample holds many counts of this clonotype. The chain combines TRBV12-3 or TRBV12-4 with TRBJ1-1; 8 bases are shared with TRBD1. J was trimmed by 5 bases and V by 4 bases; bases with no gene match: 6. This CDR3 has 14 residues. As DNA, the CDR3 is TGTGCCAGCAGTTCCGAGACAGGGGTAACTGAAGCTTTCTTT. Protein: CASSSETGVTEAFF.

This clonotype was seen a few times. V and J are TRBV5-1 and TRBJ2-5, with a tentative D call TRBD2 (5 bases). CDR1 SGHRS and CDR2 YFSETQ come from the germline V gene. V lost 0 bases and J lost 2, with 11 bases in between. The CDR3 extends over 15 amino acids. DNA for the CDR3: TGCGCCAGCAGCTTGGGAAATTCGGGGCAAGAGACCCAGTACTTC. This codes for CASSLGNSGQETQYF.

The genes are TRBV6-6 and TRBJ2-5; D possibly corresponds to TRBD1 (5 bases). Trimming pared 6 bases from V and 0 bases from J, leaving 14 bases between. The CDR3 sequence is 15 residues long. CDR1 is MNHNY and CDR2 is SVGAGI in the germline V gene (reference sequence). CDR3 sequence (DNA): TGTGCCAGCAGCCGCCCAGACAGAGACCAAGAGACCCAGTACTTC. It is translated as CASSRPDRDQETQYF.

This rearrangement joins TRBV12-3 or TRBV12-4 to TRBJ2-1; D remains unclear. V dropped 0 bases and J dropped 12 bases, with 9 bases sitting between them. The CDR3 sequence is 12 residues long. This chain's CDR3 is CASSLARLAQFF. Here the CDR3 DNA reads TGTGCCAGCAGTTTAGCCCGACTGGCGCAGTTCTTC.

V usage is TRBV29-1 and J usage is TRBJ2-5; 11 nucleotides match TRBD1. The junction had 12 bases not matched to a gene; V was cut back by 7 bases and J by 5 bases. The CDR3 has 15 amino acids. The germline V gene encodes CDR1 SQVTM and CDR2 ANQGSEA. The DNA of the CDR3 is TGCAGCGCTTCGGACGGGACAGGGGGTCGGGAGACCCAGTACTTC. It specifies CSASDGTGGRETQYF.

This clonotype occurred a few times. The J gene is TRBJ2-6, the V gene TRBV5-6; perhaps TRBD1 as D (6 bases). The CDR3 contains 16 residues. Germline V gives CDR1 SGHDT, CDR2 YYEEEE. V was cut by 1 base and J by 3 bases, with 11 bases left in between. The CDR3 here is CASSLQGKGGANVLTF. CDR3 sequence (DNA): TGTGCCAGCAGCTTGCAGGGGAAAGGTGGGGCCAACGTCCTGACTTTC.

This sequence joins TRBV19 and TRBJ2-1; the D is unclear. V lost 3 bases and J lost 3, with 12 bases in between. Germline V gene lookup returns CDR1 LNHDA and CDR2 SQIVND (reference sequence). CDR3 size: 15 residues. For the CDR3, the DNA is TGTGCCAGTAGTATTGGGTCGCTACTCTACAATGAGCAGTTCTTC. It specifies CASSIGSLLYNEQFF.